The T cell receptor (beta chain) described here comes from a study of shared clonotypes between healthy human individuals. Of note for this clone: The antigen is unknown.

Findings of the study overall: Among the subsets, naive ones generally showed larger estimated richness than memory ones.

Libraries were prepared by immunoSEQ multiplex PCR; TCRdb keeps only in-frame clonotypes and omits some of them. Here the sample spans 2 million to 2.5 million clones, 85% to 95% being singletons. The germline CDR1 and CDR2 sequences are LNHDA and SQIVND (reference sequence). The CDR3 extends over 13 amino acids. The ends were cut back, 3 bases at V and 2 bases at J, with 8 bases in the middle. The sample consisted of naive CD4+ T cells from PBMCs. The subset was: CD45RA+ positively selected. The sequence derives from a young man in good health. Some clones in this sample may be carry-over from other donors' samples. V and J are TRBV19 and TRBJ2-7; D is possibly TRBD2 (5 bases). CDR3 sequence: CASSIRETYEQYF. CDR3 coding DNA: TGTGCCAGTAGTATCCGGGAAACCTACGAGCAGTACTTC.